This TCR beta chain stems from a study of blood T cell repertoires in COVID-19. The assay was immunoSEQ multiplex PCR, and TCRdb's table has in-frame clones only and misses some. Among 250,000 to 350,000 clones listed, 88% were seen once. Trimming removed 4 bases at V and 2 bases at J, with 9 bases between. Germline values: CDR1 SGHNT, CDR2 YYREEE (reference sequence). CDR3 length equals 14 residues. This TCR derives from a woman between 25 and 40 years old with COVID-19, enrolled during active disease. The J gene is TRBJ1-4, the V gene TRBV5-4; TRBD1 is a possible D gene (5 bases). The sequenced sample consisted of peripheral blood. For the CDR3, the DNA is TGTGCCAGCAGCCGGGGGGGGACTAATGAAAAACTGTTTTTT. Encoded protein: CASSRGGTNEKLFF.